Detailed here is one T cell receptor beta chain. This sample was included in a study of blood T cell repertoires in COVID-19. Study in general: T cells, B-cell-depleted T cells, or PBMCs supplied cDNA or gDNA.

Assay used: immunoSEQ multiplex PCR; TCRdb lists only in-frame clones, some missing. This table has some 260,000 clones, over 75% appearing once. The CDR3 is made up of 15 amino acids. Germline loops: CDR1 KGHDR, CDR2 SFDVKD. Germline trimming cut 3 bases from V and 8 bases from J; bases unmatched to any gene: 7. The receptor was isolated from a human donor in a cohort sampled during active COVID-19. Input material: peripheral blood. The J gene is TRBJ2-1, the V gene TRBV24-1, with TRBD1 matching 9 bases. CDR3: CATSDLGQGRDEQFF. The CDR3, as DNA: TGTGCCACCAGTGATCTCGGACAGGGGAGGGATGAGCAGTTCTTC.